The 22 T cell receptor beta chains presented below share a single source sample, sequenced in a study of CD8 T cells in ankylosing spondylitis. Points from the study as a whole: A motif in TCR beta, a set of under ten highly homologous variants, appeared characteristic of ankylosing spondylitis blood.

Their specific antigens are unknown. TCRdb fed the 5' RACE reads into MiXCR, producing one record per CDR3 protein. The sample contains more than 600,000 distinct CDR3 sequences, around 19% of which appear only once. The specimen was blood, either unsorted or a sorted T cell fraction (not recorded which). These receptors were collected from a male donor with ankylosing spondylitis.

The chain employs TRBV29-1 and TRBJ2-5; D is unresolved. V was shortened by 4 bases and J by 4 bases, with 10 bases between the two germline ends. The CDR3 length is 12 residues. Germline V gene lookup returns CDR1 SQVTM and CDR2 ANQGSEA. Written as DNA, the CDR3 is TGCAGCGTTGTAACGTCTTCAGAGACCCAGTACTTC. It yields the protein CSVVTSSETQYF.

The gene calls are TRBV2 and TRBJ2-3, with 8 bases that match TRBD2. Germline V gene sequence: CDR1 SNHLY, CDR2 FYNNEI. V lost 7 bases to trimming and J lost 5 bases; unmatched junction nucleotides: 2. The CDR3 runs 12 residues. CDR3 DNA: TGTGCCAGCAAGCGGGAGAAAGATACGCAGTATTTT. It is translated as CASKREKDTQYF.

The chain carries TRBV25-1 and TRBJ2-3; 9 positions match TRBD1. Per germline, CDR1 MGHDK and CDR2 SYGVNS. The junction had 2 bases not matched to a gene; V was cut back by 1 base and J by 0 bases. This CDR3 is built from 16 residues. Here the CDR3 DNA reads TGTGCCAGCAGTGAATCGGGGACAGGGAGCACAGATACGCAGTATTTT. Translation: CASSESGTGSTDTQYF.

This clonotype turned up a few times. This CDR3 reads CASSESPIFTDTQYF. CDR3 DNA sequence: TGTGCCAGCAGTGAATCTCCCATCTTCACAGATACGCAGTATTTT. This sequence joins TRBV25-1 and TRBJ2-3; D is ambiguous. Trimming pared 1 base from V and 2 bases from J, leaving 10 bases between. The CDR3 contains 15 residues. Looked up from germline, CDR1 is MGHDK and CDR2 is SYGVNS.

The rearrangement links TRBV10-3 to TRBJ2-1; TRBD2 matches 14 bases. The trim removed 4 bases at V and 5 bases at J, leaving 4 bases unmatched. The CDR3 contains 16 residues. CDR1 ENHRY and CDR2 SYGVKD come from the germline V gene. The CDR3 DNA reads TGTGCCATCAGTGGGACTAGCGGGGGGATAGACAATGAGCAGTTCTTC. As protein: CAISGTSGGIDNEQFF.

The V gene is TRBV10-1, the J gene TRBJ2-2; the match to TRBD2 covers 7 bases. This CDR3 has 19 residues. Germline V gene lookup returns CDR1 WNHNN and CDR2 SYGVQD (reference sequence). With V trimmed by 6 bases and J by 1 base, 17 bases remained unmatched. CDR3 nucleotides: TGCGCCAGCAGCCCCGTTCCCCAAGTCAGCGGGGAGAACACCGGGGAGCTGTTTTTT. Protein product: CASSPVPQVSGENTGELFF.

This clonotype was detected only once. The DNA of the CDR3 is TGCGCCAGCAGCTCACAGGGTACCGCCGCCAATAATTCACCCCTCCACTTT. Amino acids: CASSSQGTAANNSPLHF. The chain uses TRBV5-1 and TRBJ1-6, with a possible D match to TRBD1 (6 bases). The germline V gene encodes CDR1 SGHRS and CDR2 YFSETQ. The ends were cut back, 3 bases at V and 5 bases at J, with 18 bases in the middle. This CDR3 is 17 amino acids long.

This clonotype was observed a handful of times. The V and J genes are TRBV27 and TRBJ1-3, with D unclear. Germline assignment: CDR1 MNHEY and CDR2 SMNVEV (reference sequence). V lost 6 bases to trimming and J lost 0 bases, with 9 bases between them. The CDR3 extends over 14 amino acids. CDR3 sequence (DNA): TGTGCCAGCAGGGCGACGAACTCTGGAAACACCATATATTTT. Residues: CASRATNSGNTIYF.

The CDR3 reads CAWSRQLNTEAFF. As DNA, the CDR3 is TGTGCCTGGAGCCGTCAGCTGAACACTGAAGCTTTCTTT. This chain connects TRBV30 to TRBJ1-1, with unresolved D. This CDR3 is built from 13 residues. Germline-derived CDR1 and CDR2 are GTSNPN and SVGIG (reference sequence). V lost 3 bases and J lost 0, with 8 bases in between.

The genes are TRBV10-3 and TRBJ2-7; D gene ambiguous. V was pared by 1 base and J by 5 bases, with 12 bases between. CDR3 length: 14 amino acids. Germline CDR1 is ENHRY and CDR2 is SYGVKD. The CDR3 sequence is CAISELYSFNEQYF. The CDR3 nucleotides are TGTGCCATCAGTGAGTTGTACAGCTTCAACGAGCAGTACTTC.

This clonotype was picked up a small number of times. The CDR3 region has the DNA TGCAGCGTTGAATGGCGAAACCTCCAAGAGACCCAGTACTTC. This sequence encodes CSVEWRNLQETQYF. The rearrangement links TRBV29-1 to TRBJ2-5, with D unresolved. CDR1 is SQVTM and CDR2 is ANQGSEA in the germline V gene. This CDR3 contains 14 residues. V dropped 2 bases and J dropped 1 base, with 11 bases sitting between them.

The chain has TRBV4-1 and TRBJ1-2; D is perhaps TRBD1 (5 bases). The ends were cut back, 1 base at V and 12 bases at J, with 15 bases in the middle. Germline assignment: CDR1 MGHRA and CDR2 YSYEKL. The CDR3 is made up of 13 amino acids. CDR3 region: CASSQVDDSFNTF. CDR3 in DNA: TGCGCCAGCAGCCAAGTCGATGACAGTTTTAACACCTTC.

The CDR3 sequence: CSVSDTTDTQYF. CDR3 nucleotides: TGCAGCGTTTCCGACACTACAGATACGCAGTATTTT. J is TRBJ2-3 and V is TRBV29-1, with D uncertain. The CDR3 sequence is 12 residues long. The V gene lost 5 bases and the J gene lost 3 bases, with 9 bases spanning the gap. The germline gives CDR1 SQVTM, CDR2 ANQGSEA.

The chain uses TRBV7-9 and TRBJ2-3, with 14 bases that match TRBD2. V was pared by 6 bases and J by 2 bases, with 4 bases of the junction left unmatched. This CDR3 is built from 16 residues. Germline lookup yields CDR1 SEHNR and CDR2 FQNEAQ (reference sequence). DNA for the CDR3: TGTGCCAGCAGTAGACTAGCGGGGGGGTTCACAGATACGCAGTATTTT. It translates to CASSRLAGGFTDTQYF.

This sequence joins TRBV5-1 and TRBJ1-1; D is ambiguous. The germline CDR1 and CDR2 sequences are SGHRS and YFSETQ. The CDR3 sequence is 14 residues long. V lost 4 bases to trimming and J lost 2 bases, with 12 bases between them. The CDR3: CASSIARTNTEAFF. The DNA for the CDR3 is TGCGCCAGCAGCATTGCCCGGACCAACACTGAAGCTTTCTTT.

This clonotype was counted a few times. V and J are TRBV28 and TRBJ2-3, with 9 bases identical to TRBD2. V was pared by 2 bases and J by 5 bases, with 11 bases of the junction left unmatched. CDR1 and CDR2 (germline): MDHEN, SYDVKM. This CDR3 is 17 amino acids long. CDR3 nucleotides: TGTGCCAGCAGTTTACGCTTAGCGGGAGAAGGGATAGATACGCAGTATTTT. Amino acids: CASSLRLAGEGIDTQYF.

In this sample, this clonotype turned up a few times. The CDR3: CASSWQGGNEQFF. The CDR3 bases are TGTGCCAGCTCGTGGCAGGGGGGCAATGAGCAGTTCTTC. The genes are TRBV18 and TRBJ2-1; tentatively, D is TRBD1 (7 bases). Germline CDR1 and CDR2: KGHSH and LQKENI. The CDR3 is made up of 13 amino acids. The V end was cut by 6 bases, the J end by 6 bases, with 12 bases between.

CDR3 sequence: CSAQMAAGWYNEQFF. DNA of the CDR3: TGCAGTGCCCAGATGGCTGCAGGGTGGTACAATGAGCAGTTCTTC. The V call is TRBV20-1, the J call TRBJ2-1; D possibly corresponds to TRBD1 (5 bases). The CDR3 has 15 amino acids. Germline CDR1 is DFQATT and CDR2 is SNEGSKA (reference sequence). V lost 6 bases and J lost 4, with 19 bases in between.

In its sample, this clonotype was seen a few times. This rearrangement joins TRBV20-1 to TRBJ2-1, with 9 bases aligning to TRBD1. Losses at the gene ends were 7 bases for V and 10 bases for J; bases not matched to a gene: 20. This CDR3 comprises 16 residues. CDR1 and CDR2 (germline): DFQATT, SNEGSKA (reference sequence). CDR3 in amino acids: CSVPTGGTLLAKEQFF. Here the CDR3 DNA reads TGCAGTGTCCCGACAGGGGGAACCCTGTTAGCTAAGGAGCAGTTCTTC.

This clonotype showed up just a few times. This rearrangement joins TRBV12-3 or TRBV12-4 to TRBJ1-4; TRBD1 agrees at 7 bases. Trimming removed 6 bases from V and 7 bases from J; junction bases left unmatched: 8. The CDR3 has 14 amino acids. The CDR3 sequence is CASSTGQEGEKLFF. The CDR3 bases are TGTGCCAGCAGCACCGGACAGGAGGGTGAAAAACTGTTTTTT.

The V gene is TRBV24-1, the J gene TRBJ1-1; no definite D call. The CDR3 loop spans 13 amino acids. CDR1 is KGHDR, CDR2 SFDVKD, per germline. Deletions cut 9 bases from V and 1 base from J, with 11 bases between. The CDR3 region has the DNA TGTGCCACCTCGAATCTCCCGAACACTGAAGCTTTCTTT. It translates to CATSNLPNTEAFF.

The CDR3 loop is CASSQDDREQFF. The CDR3 DNA is TGTGCCAGCAGCCAAGATGACAGGGAGCAGTTCTTC. The chain joins TRBV3-1 to TRBJ2-1; D is perhaps TRBD1 (6 bases). Between the trimmed V and J ends, which lost 0 bases and 10 bases, there was a span of 7 bases. CDR1 is LGHDT, CDR2 YNNKEL, per germline (reference sequence). The CDR3 contains 12 residues.